This TCR beta chain came from a study of blood T cell repertoires in COVID-19. Study-wide context: Some COVID-19 samples were acute and others convalescent; all came from the United States, Italy and Spain. PBMCs, B-cell-depleted T cells, or T cells provided the cDNA or gDNA that made up the material.

Per germline, CDR1 DFQATT and CDR2 SNEGSKA (reference sequence). V was trimmed by 3 bases and J by 0 bases, leaving 8 bases between them. The CDR3 totals 13 residues. As handled by the study authors: Amplification of reference gene primers was used by the study to estimate nucleated cell counts. Generated by immunoSEQ multiplex PCR, the TCRdb table keeps only in-frame clones and is missing some. That table gives V, J and clone size, and the DNA gave D and trimming. The sample yields approximately 210,000 clones, 80% to 90% seen once. Material for sequencing was peripheral blood. The chain combines TRBV20-1 with TRBJ2-5; no clear D gene. The TCR was taken from a woman in her thirties or forties with active or convalescent COVID-19. DNA of the CDR3: TGCAGTGCTAGTTTCTCGTACCAAGAGACCCAGTACTTC. Translating gives CSASFSYQETQYF.